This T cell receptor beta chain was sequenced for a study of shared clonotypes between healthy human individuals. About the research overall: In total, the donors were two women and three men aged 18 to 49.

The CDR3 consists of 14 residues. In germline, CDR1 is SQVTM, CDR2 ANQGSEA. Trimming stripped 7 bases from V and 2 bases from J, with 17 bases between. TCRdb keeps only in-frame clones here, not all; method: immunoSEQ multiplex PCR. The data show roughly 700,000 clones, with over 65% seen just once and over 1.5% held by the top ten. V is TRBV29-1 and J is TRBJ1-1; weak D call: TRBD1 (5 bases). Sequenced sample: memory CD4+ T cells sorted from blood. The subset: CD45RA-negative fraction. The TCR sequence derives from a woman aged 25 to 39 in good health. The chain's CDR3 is CSAEGSFRNTEAFF. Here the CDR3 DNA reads TGCAGCGCCGAGGGGTCTTTCCGCAACACTGAAGCTTTCTTT.